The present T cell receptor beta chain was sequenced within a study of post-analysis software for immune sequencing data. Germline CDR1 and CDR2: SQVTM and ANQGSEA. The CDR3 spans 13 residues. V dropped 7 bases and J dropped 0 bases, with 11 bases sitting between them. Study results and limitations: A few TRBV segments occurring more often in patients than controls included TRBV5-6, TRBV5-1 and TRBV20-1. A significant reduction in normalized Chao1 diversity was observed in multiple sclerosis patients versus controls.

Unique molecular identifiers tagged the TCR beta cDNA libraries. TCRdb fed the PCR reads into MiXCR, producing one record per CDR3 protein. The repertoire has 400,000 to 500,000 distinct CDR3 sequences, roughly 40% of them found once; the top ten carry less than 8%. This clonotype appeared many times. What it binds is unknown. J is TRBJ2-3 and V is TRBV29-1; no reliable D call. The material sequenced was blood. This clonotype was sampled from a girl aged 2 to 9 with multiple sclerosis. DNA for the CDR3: TGCAGCGCAGGACGCGGCAGCACAGATACGCAGTATTTT. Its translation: CSAGRGSTDTQYF.